The TCR beta chain described here comes from a study of metastatic and nonmetastatic thyroid tumors. Via MiXCR, TCRdb re-called the PCR reads. The data show fewer than 40,000 clones, over 15% seen once. All patients were untreated before thyroid surgery. The CDR3 is 15 residues long. Germline loops: CDR1 SGHRS, CDR2 YFSETQ. Trimming took 4 bases from V and 1 from J, leaving 14 bases between them. Material for sequencing was tumor tissue. The origin of this receptor is a female donor with papillary thyroid cancer or a benign thyroid nodule (not recorded which). Some clones in this sample may be carry-over from other donors' samples. The chain links TRBV5-1 to TRBJ1-2; D unresolved. The CDR3 DNA reads TGCGCCAGCAGCACCCTTAAGCCCAATAACTATGGCTACACCTTC. Residues: CASSTLKPNNYGYTF.